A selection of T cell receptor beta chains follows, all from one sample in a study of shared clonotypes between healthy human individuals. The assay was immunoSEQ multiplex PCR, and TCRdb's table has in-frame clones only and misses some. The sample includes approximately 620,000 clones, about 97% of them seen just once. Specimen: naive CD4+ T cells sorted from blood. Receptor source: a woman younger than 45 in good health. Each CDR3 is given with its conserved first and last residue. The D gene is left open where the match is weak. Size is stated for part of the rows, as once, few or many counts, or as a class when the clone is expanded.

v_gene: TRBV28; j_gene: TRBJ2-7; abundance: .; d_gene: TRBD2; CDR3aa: CAGGGRAGVYEQYF; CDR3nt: TGTGCCGGGGGGGGTCGAGCGGGAGTGTACGAGCAGTACTTC
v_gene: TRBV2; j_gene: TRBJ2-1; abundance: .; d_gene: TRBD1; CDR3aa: CASSEAEGTGFNEQFF; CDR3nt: TGTGCCAGCAGTGAAGCGGAGGGGACAGGTTTCAATGAGCAGTTCTTC
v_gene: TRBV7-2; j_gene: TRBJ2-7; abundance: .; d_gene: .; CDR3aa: CASSWGPPGAGNEQYF; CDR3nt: TGTGCCAGCAGCTGGGGGCCTCCCGGGGCCGGCAACGAGCAGTACTTC
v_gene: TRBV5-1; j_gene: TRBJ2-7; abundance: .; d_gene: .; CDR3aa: CASSTSAGTPTYEQYF; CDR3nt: TGCGCCAGCAGCACTTCAGCCGGGACACCCACCTACGAGCAGTACTTC
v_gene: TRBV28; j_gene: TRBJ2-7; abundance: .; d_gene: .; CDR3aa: CASSLPGPYEQYF; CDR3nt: TGTGCCAGCAGTTTACCAGGGCCCTACGAGCAGTACTTC
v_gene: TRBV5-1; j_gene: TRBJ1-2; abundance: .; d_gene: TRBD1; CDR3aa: CASSLGRDRVNYGYTF; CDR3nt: TGCGCCAGCAGCTTGGGGCGAGACAGGGTCAACTATGGCTACACCTTC
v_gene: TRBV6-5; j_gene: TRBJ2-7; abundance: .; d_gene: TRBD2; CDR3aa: CASSYSSGSGEQYF; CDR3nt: TGTGCCAGCAGTTACTCTAGCGGGAGCGGAGAGCAGTACTTC
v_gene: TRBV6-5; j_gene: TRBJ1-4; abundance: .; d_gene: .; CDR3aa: CASSTQGRVNEKLFF; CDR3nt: TGTGCCAGCAGTACGCAGGGACGGGTGAATGAAAAACTGTTTTTT
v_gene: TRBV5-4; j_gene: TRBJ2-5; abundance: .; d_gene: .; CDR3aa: CASSFGGKPQIETQYF; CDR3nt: TGTGCCAGCAGCTTTGGGGGGAAACCCCAGATCGAGACCCAGTACTTC
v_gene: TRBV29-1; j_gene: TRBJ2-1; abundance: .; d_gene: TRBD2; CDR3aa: CSVDSGRRYNEQFF; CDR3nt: TGCAGCGTTGATAGCGGGAGGAGGTACAATGAGCAGTTCTTC
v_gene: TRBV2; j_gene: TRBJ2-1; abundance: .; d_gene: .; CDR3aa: CASSAPGRGHNNEQFF; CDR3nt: TGTGCCAGCAGTGCCCCGGGGAGGGGGCATAACAATGAGCAGTTCTTC
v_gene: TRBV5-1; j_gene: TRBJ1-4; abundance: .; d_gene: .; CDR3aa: CASSGESNEKLFF; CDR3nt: TGCGCCAGCAGCGGAGAGAGTAATGAAAAACTGTTTTTT
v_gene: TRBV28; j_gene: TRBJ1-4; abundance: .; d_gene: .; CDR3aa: CASSLGGTEKLFF; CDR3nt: TGTGCCAGCAGCTTAGGGGGTACGGAAAAACTGTTTTTT
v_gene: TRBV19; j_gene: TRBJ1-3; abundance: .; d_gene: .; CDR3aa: CASTLGGAHGNTIYF; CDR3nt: TGTGCCAGTACCCTAGGGGGGGCGCATGGAAACACCATATATTTT
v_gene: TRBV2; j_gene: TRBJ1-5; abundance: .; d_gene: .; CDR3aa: CASSEEVSHNQPQHF; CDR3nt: TGTGCCAGCAGTGAAGAGGTCAGCCACAATCAGCCCCAGCATTTT
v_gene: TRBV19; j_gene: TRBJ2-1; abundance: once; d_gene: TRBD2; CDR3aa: CASSIDQLAGGLNEQFF; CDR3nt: TGTGCCAGTAGTATAGACCAACTAGCGGGAGGGCTCAATGAGCAGTTCTTC
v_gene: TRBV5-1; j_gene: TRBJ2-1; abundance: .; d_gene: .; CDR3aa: CASILVAGGPPNEQFF; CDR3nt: .
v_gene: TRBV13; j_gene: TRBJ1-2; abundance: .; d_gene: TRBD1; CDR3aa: CASSFKAGGLLRDGYTF; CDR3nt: TGTGCCAGCAGCTTTAAGGCAGGGGGCCTCCTTAGGGATGGCTACACCTTC
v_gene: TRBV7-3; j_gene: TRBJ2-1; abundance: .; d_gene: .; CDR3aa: CASSLGGSYNEQFF; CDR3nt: TGTGCCAGCAGCTTAGGGGGGTCCTACAATGAGCAGTTCTTC
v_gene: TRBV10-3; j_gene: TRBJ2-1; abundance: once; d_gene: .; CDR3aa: CAIQGFGSYNEQFF; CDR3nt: TGTGCCATCCAGGGATTCGGCTCCTACAATGAGCAGTTCTTC
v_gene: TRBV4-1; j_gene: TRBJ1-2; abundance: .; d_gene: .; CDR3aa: CASSQGSSQEVNYGYTF; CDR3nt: TGCGCCAGCAGCCAAGGGTCCAGCCAAGAAGTGAACTATGGCTACACCTTC
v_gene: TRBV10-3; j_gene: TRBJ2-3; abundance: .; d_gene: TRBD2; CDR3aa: CAISVISGSTSTDTQYF; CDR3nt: TGTGCCATCTCGGTTATTAGCGGGAGTACATCCACAGATACGCAGTATTTT
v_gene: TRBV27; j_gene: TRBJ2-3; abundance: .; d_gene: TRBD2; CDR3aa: CASSPSGRTLSTDTQYF; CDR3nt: TGTGCCAGCAGCCCGAGCGGGAGGACCTTGTCCACAGATACGCAGTATTTT
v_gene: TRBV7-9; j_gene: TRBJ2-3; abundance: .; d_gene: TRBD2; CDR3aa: CASSLGGLVTDTQYF; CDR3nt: TGTGCCAGCAGCTTAGGGGGACTAGTCACAGATACGCAGTATTTT
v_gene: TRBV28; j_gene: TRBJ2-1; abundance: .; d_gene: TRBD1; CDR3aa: CASSPGTGLFSEQFF; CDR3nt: TGTGCCAGCAGTCCCGGGACAGGCTTGTTCAGTGAGCAGTTCTTC
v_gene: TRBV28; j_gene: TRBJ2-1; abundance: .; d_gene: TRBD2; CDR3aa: CASSLSSGSWSSYNEQFF; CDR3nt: TGTGCCAGCAGTTTGTCTAGCGGGAGCTGGAGCTCCTACAATGAGCAGTTCTTC
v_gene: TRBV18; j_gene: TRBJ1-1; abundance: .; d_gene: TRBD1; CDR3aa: CASSPPGTANTEAFF; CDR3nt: TGTGCCAGCTCACCACCCGGGACAGCGAACACTGAAGCTTTCTTT
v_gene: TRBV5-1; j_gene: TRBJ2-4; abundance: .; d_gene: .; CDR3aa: CASSDALDWNIQYF; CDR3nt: TGCGCCAGCAGCGATGCCCTCGACTGGAACATTCAGTACTTC
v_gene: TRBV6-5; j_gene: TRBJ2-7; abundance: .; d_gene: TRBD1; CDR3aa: CASNHRDRGYEQYF; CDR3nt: TGTGCCAGCAACCACCGGGACAGGGGCTACGAGCAGTACTTC
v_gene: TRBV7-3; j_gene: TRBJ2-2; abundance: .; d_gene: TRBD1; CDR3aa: CASSLTGQGGTGELFF; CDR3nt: TGTGCCAGCAGCTTAACGGGACAGGGTGGCACCGGGGAGCTGTTTTTT
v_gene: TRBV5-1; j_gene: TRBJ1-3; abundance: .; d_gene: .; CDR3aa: CTSSQSRGATIYF; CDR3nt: TGCACCAGCAGCCAATCAAGGGGTGCCACCATATATTTT
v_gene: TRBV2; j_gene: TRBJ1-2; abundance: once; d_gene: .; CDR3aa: CASSEATANYGYTF; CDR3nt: TGTGCCAGCAGTGAAGCGACGGCTAACTATGGCTACACCTTC
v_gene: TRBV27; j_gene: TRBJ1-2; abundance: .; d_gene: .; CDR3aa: CASSLSGFSKTNYGYTF; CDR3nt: TGTGCCAGCAGTTTATCTGGTTTCTCGAAAACTAACTATGGCTACACCTTC
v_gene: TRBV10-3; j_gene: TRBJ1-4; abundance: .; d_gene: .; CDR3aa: CAISESTGSLLEKLFF; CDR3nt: TGTGCCATCAGTGAGTCGACGGGCAGCTTACTTGAAAAACTGTTTTTT